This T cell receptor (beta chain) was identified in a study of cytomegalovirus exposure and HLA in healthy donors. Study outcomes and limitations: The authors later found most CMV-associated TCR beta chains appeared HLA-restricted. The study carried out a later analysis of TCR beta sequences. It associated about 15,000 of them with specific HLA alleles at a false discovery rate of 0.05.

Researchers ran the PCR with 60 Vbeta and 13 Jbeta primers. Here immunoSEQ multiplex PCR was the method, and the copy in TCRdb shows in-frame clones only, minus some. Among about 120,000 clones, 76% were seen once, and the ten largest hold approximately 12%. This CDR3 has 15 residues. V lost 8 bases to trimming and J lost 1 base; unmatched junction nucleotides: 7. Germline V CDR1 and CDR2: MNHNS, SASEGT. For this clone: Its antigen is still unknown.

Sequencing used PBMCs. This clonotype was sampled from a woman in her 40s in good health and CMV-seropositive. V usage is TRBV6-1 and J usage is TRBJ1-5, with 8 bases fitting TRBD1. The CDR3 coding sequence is TGTGCCAGCGGCCTGACAGGGGCGAGCAATCAGCCCCAGCATTTT. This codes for CASGLTGASNQPQHF.